This TCR beta chain was sequenced during a study of cytomegalovirus exposure and HLA in healthy donors. PCR amplification relied on 60 Vbeta primers (plus 13 Jbeta primers). Assay used: immunoSEQ multiplex PCR; TCRdb lists only in-frame clones, some missing. The sample lists over 100,000 clones, about 62% occurring once. Germline V gene data show CDR1 as SGHRS and CDR2 as YFSETQ. The CDR3 has 16 amino acids. After removal of 4 bases from V and 6 bases from J, the junction contained 11 bases not matched to a gene. Unrecorded immune exposure was likely among donors, who were nominally healthy when sampled.

The V gene is TRBV5-1, the J gene TRBJ2-3, with 10 positions matching TRBD2. Sequencing used PBMCs. The TCR comes from a human donor in good health. The CDR3 DNA reads TGCGCCAGCAGCGAGGGACTAGCGTTTAAGGCGGATACGCAGTATTTT. Translated: CASSEGLAFKADTQYF.